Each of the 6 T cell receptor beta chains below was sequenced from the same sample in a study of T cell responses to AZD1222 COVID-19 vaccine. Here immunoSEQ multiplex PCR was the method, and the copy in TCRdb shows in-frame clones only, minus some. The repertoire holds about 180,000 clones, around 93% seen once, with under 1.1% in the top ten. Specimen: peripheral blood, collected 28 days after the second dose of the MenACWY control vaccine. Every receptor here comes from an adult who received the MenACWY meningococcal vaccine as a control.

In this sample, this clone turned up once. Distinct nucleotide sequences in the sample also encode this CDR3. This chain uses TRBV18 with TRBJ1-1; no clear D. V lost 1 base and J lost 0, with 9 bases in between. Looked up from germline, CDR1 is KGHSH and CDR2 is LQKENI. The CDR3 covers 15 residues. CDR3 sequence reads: CASSPRESMNTEAFF. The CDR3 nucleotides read TGTGCCAGCTCACCACGTGAAAGCATGAACACTGAAGCTTTCTTT. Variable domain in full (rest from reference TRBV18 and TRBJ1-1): NAGVMQNPRHLVRRRGQEARLRCSPMKGHSHVYWYRQLPEEGLKFMVYLQKENIIDESGMPKERFSAEFPKEGPSILRIQQVVRGDSAAYFCASSPRESMNTEAFFGQGTRLTVV.

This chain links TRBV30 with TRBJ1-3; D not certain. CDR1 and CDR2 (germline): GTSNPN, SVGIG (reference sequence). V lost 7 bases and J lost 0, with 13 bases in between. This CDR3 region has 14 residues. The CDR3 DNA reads TGTGCCTCTATGTTAAAACCCTCTGGAAACACCATATATTTT. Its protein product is CASMLKPSGNTIYF. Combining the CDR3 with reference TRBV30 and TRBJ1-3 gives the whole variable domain SQTIHQWPATLVQPVGSPLSLECTVEGTSNPNLYWYRQAAGRGLQLLFYSVGIGQISSEVPQNLSASRPQDRQFILSSKKLLLSDSGFYLCASMLKPSGNTIYFGEGSWLTVV.

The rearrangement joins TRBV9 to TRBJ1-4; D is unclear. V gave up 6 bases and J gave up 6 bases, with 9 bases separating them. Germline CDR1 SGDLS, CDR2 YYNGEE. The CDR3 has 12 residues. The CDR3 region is CASNLVDEKLFF. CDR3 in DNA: TGTGCCAGCAACCTAGTGGATGAAAAACTGTTTTTT.

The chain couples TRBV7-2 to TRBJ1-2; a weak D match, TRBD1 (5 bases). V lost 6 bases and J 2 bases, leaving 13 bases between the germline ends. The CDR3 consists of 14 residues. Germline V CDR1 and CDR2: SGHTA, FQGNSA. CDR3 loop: CASSQTGLNYGYTF. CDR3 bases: TGTGCCAGCAGTCAAACAGGCCTCAACTATGGCTACACCTTC.

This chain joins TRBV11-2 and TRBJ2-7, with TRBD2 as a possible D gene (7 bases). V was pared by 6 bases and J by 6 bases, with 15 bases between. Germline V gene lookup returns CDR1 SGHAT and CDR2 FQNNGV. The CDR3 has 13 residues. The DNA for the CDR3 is TGTGCCAGCAGTTCCGGGGGGCCGGGCGAGCAGTACTTC. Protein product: CASSSGGPGEQYF.

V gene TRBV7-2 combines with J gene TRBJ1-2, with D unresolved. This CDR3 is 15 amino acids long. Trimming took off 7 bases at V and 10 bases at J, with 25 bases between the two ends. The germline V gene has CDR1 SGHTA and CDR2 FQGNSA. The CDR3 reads CASTRLSDVGWDYTF. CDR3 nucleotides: TGTGCCAGCACCCGCTTATCCGACGTAGGTTGGGACTACACCTTC.